Shown below are 9 T cell receptor beta chains from a single sample sequenced in a study of blood T cell repertoires in COVID-19. Assay used: immunoSEQ multiplex PCR; TCRdb lists only in-frame clones, some missing. Of some 240,000 clones detected, about 86% appear once; the ten largest clones hold approximately 4%. Specimen: PBMCs or T cells enriched from blood (not recorded which). These receptor sequences come from a man younger than 40 with acute COVID-19.

The chain links TRBV9 to TRBJ2-5, with 16 bases aligning to TRBD2. Germline lookup yields CDR1 SGDLS and CDR2 YYNGEE. The CDR3 covers 17 residues. V lost 3 bases to trimming and J lost 5 bases; unmatched junction nucleotides: 7. CDR3 nucleotides: TGTGCCAGCAGCGCAGGGACTAGCGGGGGGGCCAGGGAGACCCAGTACTTC. As protein: CASSAGTSGGARETQYF.

The V and J genes are TRBV27 and TRBJ1-2; weak D call: TRBD1 (6 bases). CDR3 size: 16 residues. The V end lost 0 bases, the J end lost 4 bases, and 15 bases lay between the germline ends. CDR1 and CDR2 (germline): MNHEY, SMNVEV (reference sequence). CDR3 sequence: CASSLSAPGAPYGYTF. The CDR3 DNA reads TGTGCCAGCAGTTTATCGGCCCCAGGGGCTCCCTATGGCTACACCTTC.

This clone was seen only once. This rearrangement joins TRBV20-1 to TRBJ2-4; D is perhaps TRBD1 (7 bases). This CDR3 is built from 10 residues. The germline V gene encodes CDR1 DFQATT and CDR2 SNEGSKA (reference sequence). The V end was cut by 6 bases, the J end by 14 bases, with 14 bases between. CDR3 loop: CSARDREEYF. In DNA, the CDR3 is TGCAGTGCGCGAGACAGGGAGGAGTACTTC.

The genes are TRBV7-2 and TRBJ1-1; the match to TRBD1 covers 9 bases. This CDR3 has 17 amino acids. Germline CDR1 reads SGHTA; CDR2 reads FQGNSA. V trimming: 6 bases; J trimming: 5 bases; junction bases outside the gene matches: 16. CDR3 region: CASRPDRGHTGGTEAFF. CDR3 bases: TGTGCCAGCAGACCGGACAGGGGTCACACGGGGGGGACTGAAGCTTTCTTT.

V and J are TRBV4-2 and TRBJ1-5; D unclear. The CDR3 length is 14 residues. Looked up from germline, CDR1 is LGHNA and CDR2 is YNFKEQ. Trimming shortened V by 4 bases and J by 2 bases, and 9 bases separated the two germline ends. As DNA, the CDR3 is TGTGCCAGCAGCCCCTTCGGAGGCAATCAGCCCCAGCATTTT. It is translated as CASSPFGGNQPQHF.

The CDR3 DNA sequence: TGTGCCAGCAGCCCGGACAGGGAAGGCGTTTCACCCCTCCACTTT. It specifies CASSPDREGVSPLHF. This rearrangement joins TRBV5-6 to TRBJ1-6; 8 positions match TRBD1. The trim removed 4 bases at V and 9 bases at J, leaving 9 bases unmatched. The germline V gene has CDR1 SGHDT and CDR2 YYEEEE. CDR3 size: 15 residues.

V and J are TRBV4-2 and TRBJ1-2; no reliable D call. Germline CDR1 is LGHNA and CDR2 is YNFKEQ. V was trimmed by 2 bases and J by 5 bases, leaving 6 bases between them. The CDR3 extends over 12 amino acids. The CDR3 reads CASSQSGYGYTF. Written as DNA, the CDR3 is TGTGCCAGCAGCCAAAGCGGATATGGCTACACCTTC.

The V call is TRBV27, the J call TRBJ2-6, with D maybe TRBD1 (6 bases). From germline, CDR1 is MNHEY and CDR2 SMNVEV (reference sequence). V gave up 2 bases and J gave up 3 bases, with 14 bases separating them. The CDR3 consists of 17 residues. CDR3 DNA sequence: TGTGCCAGCAGTTTAATTCGGCAGGGGTTTGGGGCCAACGTCCTGACTTTC. This gives the protein CASSLIRQGFGANVLTF.

The rearrangement uses TRBV27 and TRBJ1-4, with D perhaps matching TRBD1 (5 bases). Germline assignment: CDR1 MNHEY and CDR2 SMNVEV (reference sequence). The CDR3 totals 15 residues. V lost 5 bases to trimming and J lost 8 bases, with 18 bases between them. CDR3 sequence reads: CASSVHRLIGEKLFF. CDR3 coding DNA: TGTGCCAGCAGTGTCCACAGGTTAATTGGCGAAAAACTGTTTTTT. Supplemented by reference TRBV27 and TRBJ1-4, the full variable domain reads EAQVTQNPRYLITVTGKKLTVTCSQNMNHEYMSWYRQDPGLGLRQIYYSMNVEVTDKGDVPEGYKVSRKEKRNFPLILESPSPNQTSLYFCASSVHRLIGEKLFFGSGTQLSVL.